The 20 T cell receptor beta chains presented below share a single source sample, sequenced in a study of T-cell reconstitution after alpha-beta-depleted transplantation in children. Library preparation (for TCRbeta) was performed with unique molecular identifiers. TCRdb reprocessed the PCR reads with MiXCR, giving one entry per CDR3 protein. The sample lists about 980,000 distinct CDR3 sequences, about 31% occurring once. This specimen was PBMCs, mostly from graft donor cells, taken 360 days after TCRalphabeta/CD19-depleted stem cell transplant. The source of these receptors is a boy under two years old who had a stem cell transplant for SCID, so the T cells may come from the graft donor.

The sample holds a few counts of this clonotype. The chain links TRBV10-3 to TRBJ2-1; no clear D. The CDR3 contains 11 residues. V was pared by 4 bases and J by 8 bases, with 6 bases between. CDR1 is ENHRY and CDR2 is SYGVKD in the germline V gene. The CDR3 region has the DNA TGTGCCATCAGTGTGGGGTATGAGCAGTTCTTC. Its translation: CAISVGYEQFF.

DNA for the CDR3: TGTGCCAGCAGTCCCGGACAGCAAAATCAGCCCCAGCATTTT. Protein: CASSPGQQNQPQHF. The gene calls are TRBV12-3 or TRBV12-4 and TRBJ1-5; possible D gene TRBD1, 6 bases. This CDR3 has 14 residues. V was pared by 5 bases and J by 4 bases, with 12 bases between.

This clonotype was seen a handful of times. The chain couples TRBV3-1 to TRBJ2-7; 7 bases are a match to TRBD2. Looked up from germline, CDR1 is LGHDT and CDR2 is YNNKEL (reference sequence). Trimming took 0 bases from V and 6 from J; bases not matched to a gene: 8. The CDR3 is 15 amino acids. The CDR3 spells CASSQDWTGGLEQYF. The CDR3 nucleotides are TGTGCCAGCAGCCAAGATTGGACGGGAGGTCTCGAGCAGTACTTC.

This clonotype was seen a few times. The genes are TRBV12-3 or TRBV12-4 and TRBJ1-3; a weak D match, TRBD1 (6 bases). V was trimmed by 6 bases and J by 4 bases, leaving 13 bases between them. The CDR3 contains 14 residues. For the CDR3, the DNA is TGTGCCAGCAGGGTGCAGGGGTCGGGAAACACCATATATTTT. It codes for CASRVQGSGNTIYF.

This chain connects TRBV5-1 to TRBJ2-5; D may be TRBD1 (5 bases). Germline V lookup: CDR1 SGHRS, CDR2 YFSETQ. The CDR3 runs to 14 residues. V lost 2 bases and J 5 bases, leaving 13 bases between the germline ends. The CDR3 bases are TGCGCCAGCAGCTTCTCCCCCGCAGGGGAGACCCAGTACTTC. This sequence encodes CASSFSPAGETQYF.

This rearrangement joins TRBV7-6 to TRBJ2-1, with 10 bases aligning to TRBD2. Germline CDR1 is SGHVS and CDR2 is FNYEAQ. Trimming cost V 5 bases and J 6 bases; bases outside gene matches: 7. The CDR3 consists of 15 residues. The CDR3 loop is CASSQAGGPANEQFF. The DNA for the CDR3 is TGTGCCAGCAGCCAAGCGGGGGGGCCGGCCAATGAGCAGTTCTTC.

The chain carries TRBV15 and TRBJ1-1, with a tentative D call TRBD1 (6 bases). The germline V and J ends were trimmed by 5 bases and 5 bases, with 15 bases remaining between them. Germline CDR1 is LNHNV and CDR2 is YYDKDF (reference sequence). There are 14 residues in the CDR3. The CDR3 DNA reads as TGTGCCACCAGCGGTTCATCAGGGGAAACTGAAGCTTTCTTT. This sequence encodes CATSGSSGETEAFF.

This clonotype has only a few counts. The CDR3 loop is CSARVHNEQFF. CDR3 bases: TGCAGTGCTAGAGTTCACAATGAGCAGTTCTTC. The chain employs TRBV20-1 and TRBJ2-1; D call uncertain. The CDR3 totals 11 residues. Deletions cut 1 base from V and 5 bases from J, with 3 bases between. Germline-derived CDR1 and CDR2 are DFQATT and SNEGSKA (reference sequence).

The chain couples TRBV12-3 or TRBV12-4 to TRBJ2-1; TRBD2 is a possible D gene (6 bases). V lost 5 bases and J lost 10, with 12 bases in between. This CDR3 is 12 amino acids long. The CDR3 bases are TGTGCCAGCAGTCCGCTGACTAGGGAGCAGTTCTTC. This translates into CASSPLTREQFF.

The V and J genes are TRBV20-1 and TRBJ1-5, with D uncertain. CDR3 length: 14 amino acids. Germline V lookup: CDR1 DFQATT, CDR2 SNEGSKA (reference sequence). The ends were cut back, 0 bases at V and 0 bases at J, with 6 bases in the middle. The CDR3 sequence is CSARDSSSNQPQHF. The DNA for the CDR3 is TGCAGTGCTAGAGATTCAAGTAGCAATCAGCCCCAGCATTTT.

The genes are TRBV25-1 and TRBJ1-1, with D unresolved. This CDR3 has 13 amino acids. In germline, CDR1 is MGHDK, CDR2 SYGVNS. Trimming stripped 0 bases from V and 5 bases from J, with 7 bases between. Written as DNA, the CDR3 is TGTGCCAGCAGTGAATACGCAGGAACTGAAGCTTTCTTT. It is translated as CASSEYAGTEAFF. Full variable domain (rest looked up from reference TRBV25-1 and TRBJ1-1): EADIYQTPRYLVIGTGKKITLECSQTMGHDKMYWYQQDPGMELHLIHYSYGVNSTEKGDLSSESTVSRIRTEHFPLTLESARPSHTSQYLCASSEYAGTEAFFGQGTRLTVV.

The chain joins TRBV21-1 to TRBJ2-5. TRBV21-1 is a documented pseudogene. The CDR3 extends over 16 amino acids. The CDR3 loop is CASSKAGIGHQETQYF. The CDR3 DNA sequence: TGTGCCAGCAGCAAAGCGGGGATAGGGCACCAAGAGACCCAGTACTTC.

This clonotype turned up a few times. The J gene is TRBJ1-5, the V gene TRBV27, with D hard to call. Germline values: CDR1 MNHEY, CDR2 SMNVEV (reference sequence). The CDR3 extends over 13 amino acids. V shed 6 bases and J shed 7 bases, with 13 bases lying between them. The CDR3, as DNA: TGTGCCAGCAGCCTCAGCTTAACCCAGCCCCAGCATTTT. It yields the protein CASSLSLTQPQHF.

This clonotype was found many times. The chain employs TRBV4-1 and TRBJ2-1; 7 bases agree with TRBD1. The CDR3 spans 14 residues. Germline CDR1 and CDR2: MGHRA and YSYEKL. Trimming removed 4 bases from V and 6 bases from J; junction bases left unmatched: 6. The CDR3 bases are TGCGCCAGCAGCCCCAGGGGGAAGGTCAATGAGCAGTTCTTC. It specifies CASSPRGKVNEQFF.

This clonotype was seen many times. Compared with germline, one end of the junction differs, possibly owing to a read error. The CDR3 sequence is CASSPGLAGDNEQFF. CDR3 in DNA: TGTGCCAGCTCACCGGGACTAGCGGGGGACAATGAGCAGTTCTTC. J is TRBJ2-1 and V is TRBV5-1; 14 bases fit TRBD2. Per germline, CDR1 SGHRS and CDR2 YFSETQ. The CDR3 loop spans 15 amino acids.

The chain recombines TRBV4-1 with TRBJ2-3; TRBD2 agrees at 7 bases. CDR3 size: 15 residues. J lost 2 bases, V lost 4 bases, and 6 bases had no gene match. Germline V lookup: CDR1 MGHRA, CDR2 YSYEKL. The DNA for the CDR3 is TGCGCCAGCAGCCGAAGCGGGGCGTACACAGATACGCAGTATTTT. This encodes CASSRSGAYTDTQYF.

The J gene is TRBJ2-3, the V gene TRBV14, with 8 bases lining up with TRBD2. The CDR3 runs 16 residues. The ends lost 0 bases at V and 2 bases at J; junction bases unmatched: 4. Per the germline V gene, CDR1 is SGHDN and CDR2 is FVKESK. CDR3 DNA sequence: TGTGCCAGCAGCCAAGATGGAGGACTAGCCACAGATACGCAGTATTTT. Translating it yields CASSQDGGLATDTQYF.

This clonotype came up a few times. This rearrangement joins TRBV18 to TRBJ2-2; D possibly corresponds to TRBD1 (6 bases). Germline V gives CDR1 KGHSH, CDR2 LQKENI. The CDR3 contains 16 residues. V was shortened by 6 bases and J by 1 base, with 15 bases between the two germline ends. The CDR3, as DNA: TGTGCCAGCTCGACCATTGAGACAGGGAACACCGGGGAGCTGTTTTTT. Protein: CASSTIETGNTGELFF. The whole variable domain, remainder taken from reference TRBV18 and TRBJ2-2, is NAGVMQNPRHLVRRRGQEARLRCSPMKGHSHVYWYRQLPEEGLKFMVYLQKENIIDESGMPKERFSAEFPKEGPSILRIQQVVRGDSAAYFCASSTIETGNTGELFFGEGSRLTVL.

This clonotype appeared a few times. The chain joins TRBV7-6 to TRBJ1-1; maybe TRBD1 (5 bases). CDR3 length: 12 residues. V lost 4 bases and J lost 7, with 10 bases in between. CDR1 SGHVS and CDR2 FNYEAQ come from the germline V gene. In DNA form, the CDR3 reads TGTGCCAGCAGCTCAATCCAGGGTGAAGCTTTCTTT. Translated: CASSSIQGEAFF.

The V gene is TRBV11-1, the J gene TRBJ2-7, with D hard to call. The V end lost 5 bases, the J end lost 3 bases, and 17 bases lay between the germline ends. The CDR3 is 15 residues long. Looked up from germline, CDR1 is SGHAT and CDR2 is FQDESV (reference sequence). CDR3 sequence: CASSPSVARGYEQYF. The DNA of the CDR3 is TGTGCCAGCAGCCCATCGGTGGCGCGTGGCTACGAGCAGTACTTC.